These T cell receptor beta chains were read from a single sample in a study of naive and memory T cell subsets. Each CDR3 protein gets one entry after TCRdb re-called the UMI-ligation and nested PCR reads with MiXCR. The data hold about 4,600 distinct CDR3 sequences, with around 7.2% observed a single time. Specimen: CD4+ TEMRA cells from blood. The receptors were sampled from a human donor in good health. Each CDR3 is given with its conserved first and last residue. D genes are given only for firm matches. A clone size is listed for some rows: how often the clone was seen (once, few, many), or a class if it is expanded.

v_call	clone_size	d_call	j_call	cdr3_aa	cdr3_nt
TRBV30	many	.	TRBJ1-2	CAWSGVNSDNYGYTF	TGTGCCTGGAGTGGTGTCAACAGTGATAACTATGGCTACACCTTC
TRBV11-1	medium-sized	.	TRBJ2-1	CASSLAPFPPYNEQFF	TGTGCCAGCAGCTTAGCCCCCTTTCCGCCCTACAATGAGCAGTTCTTC
TRBV5-4	.	.	TRBJ1-1	CASSFGGLYSEAFF	TGTGCCAGCAGCTTTGGAGGCCTATATTCTGAAGCTTTCTTT
TRBV2	many	.	TRBJ2-6	CASSEGRRSSGANVLTF	TGTGCCAGCAGTGAGGGGCGGAGGAGCTCTGGGGCCAACGTCCTGACTTTC
TRBV6-6	.	.	TRBJ1-3	CASSYPGGSGNTIYF	TGTGCCAGCAGTTACCCCGGGGGCTCTGGAAACACCATATATTTT
TRBV6-1	many	.	TRBJ2-7	CASSERDYEQYF	TGTGCCAGCAGTGAACGTGACTACGAGCAGTACTTC
TRBV6-5	many	.	TRBJ2-2	CASSYSTTGTGELFF	TGTGCCAGCAGTTACTCGACCACAGGGACCGGGGAGCTGTTTTTT
TRBV10-3	many	.	TRBJ1-1	CATGGGNTEAFF	TGTGCCACGGGGGGGGGCAACACTGAAGCTTTCTTT
TRBV30	many	TRBD2	TRBJ2-1	CAWRPGLATREEQFF	TGTGCCTGGAGGCCGGGACTAGCGACCAGAGAGGAGCAGTTCTTC
TRBV27	many	.	TRBJ2-7	CASSTPARSSYEQYF	TGTGCCAGCAGTACCCCGGCCAGAAGCTCCTACGAGCAGTACTTC
TRBV11-2	medium-sized	TRBD1	TRBJ1-2	CASSTPGQGSGYTF	TGTGCCAGCAGCACGCCGGGACAGGGGTCTGGCTACACCTTC
TRBV2	.	.	TRBJ1-4	CASKWRATTNEKLFF	TGTGCCAGCAAGTGGCGGGCTACAACTAATGAAAAACTGTTTTTT
TRBV12-3/TRBV12-4	few	TRBD2	TRBJ2-1	CASSTSGSYYEQFF	TGTGCCAGCAGTACTAGCGGGAGTTACTATGAGCAGTTCTTC
TRBV20-1	few	.	TRBJ2-3	CSARAPGGAGTDTQYF	TGCAGTGCTAGAGCCCCAGGGGGGGCGGGCACAGATACGCAGTATTTT
TRBV6-2/TRBV6-3	medium-sized	TRBD2	TRBJ2-3	CASSPSGSIDTQYF	TGTGCCAGCAGTCCTAGCGGGAGTATAGATACGCAGTATTTT
TRBV27	.	TRBD2	TRBJ2-7	CASSLFRAGKPYEQYF	TGTGCCAGCAGTTTATTCCGAGCGGGGAAGCCCTACGAGCAGTACTTC
TRBV29-1	.	.	TRBJ2-5	CSVGQTGMGETQYF	TGCAGCGTTGGACAAACGGGAATGGGAGAGACCCAGTACTTC
TRBV2	many	.	TRBJ2-1	CASRGKASSYNEQFF	TGTGCCAGCAGGGGCAAAGCGAGCTCCTACAATGAGCAGTTCTTC
TRBV6-1	many	TRBD1	TRBJ1-2	CASRKQGDYGYTF	TGTGCCAGCAGAAAACAGGGGGACTATGGCTACACCTTC
TRBV5-5	many	.	TRBJ1-5	CASSLAQNQPQHF	TGTGCCAGCAGCTTGGCCCAGAATCAGCCCCAGCATTTT
TRBV6-1	many	.	TRBJ2-3	CASSGQSGADTQYF	TGTGCCAGCAGTGGGCAGAGCGGAGCAGATACGCAGTATTTT
TRBV27	few	.	TRBJ1-4	CASSLVSATNEKLFF	TGTGCCAGCAGTTTAGTCAGTGCAACTAATGAAAAACTGTTTTTT
TRBV19	few	.	TRBJ1-2	CASSIVATGQNYGYTF	TGTGCCAGTAGTATTGTCGCTACGGGGCAGAACTATGGCTACACCTTC
TRBV7-2	many	.	TRBJ2-3	CASSLPTTDTQYF	TGTGCCAGCAGCTTACCGACCACAGATACGCAGTATTTT
TRBV6-1	few	TRBD2	TRBJ2-5	CASSSLAGGPSGSETQYF	TGTGCCAGCAGTTCACTAGCGGGAGGGCCATCGGGGTCAGAGACCCAGTACTTC
TRBV24-1	few	TRBD1	TRBJ2-4	CATSGGQGAENIQYF	TGTGCCACCAGTGGGGGACAGGGGGCAGAAAACATTCAGTACTTC
TRBV30	few	TRBD2	TRBJ2-7	CAWSVRLAGAPGLMYEQYF	TGTGCCTGGAGTGTACGACTAGCGGGAGCCCCGGGGCTGATGTACGAGCAGTACTTC
TRBV7-2	many	TRBD2	TRBJ2-3	CASTPGLAGLYF	TGTGCCAGCACTCCGGGACTAGCGGGCCTCTATTTT
TRBV28	.	.	TRBJ2-1	CASSLRAVNEQFF	TGTGCCAGCAGTTTGAGGGCGGTCAATGAGCAGTTCTTC
TRBV29-1	many	.	TRBJ1-3	CSRGCQGRHSGNTIYF	TGCAGCCGGGGGTGCCAGGGGAGGCACTCTGGAAACACCATATATTTT
TRBV11-2	few	.	TRBJ2-2	CASSPRTFTGELFF	TGTGCCAGCAGCCCAAGGACGTTCACCGGGGAGCTGTTTTTT
TRBV7-2	medium-sized	.	TRBJ2-7	CASSLARSETYEQYF	TGTGCCAGCAGCTTAGCGCGTAGCGAGACCTACGAGCAGTACTTC
TRBV19	few	.	TRBJ2-4	CASSRGQILAKNIQYF	TGTGCCAGTAGTAGAGGACAGATACTAGCCAAAAACATTCAGTACTTC
TRBV20-1	.	.	TRBJ2-4	CSAAGDFPKNIQYF	TGCAGTGCCGCTGGGGACTTCCCCAAAAACATTCAGTACTTC
TRBV6-6	many	.	TRBJ1-2	CASNPVANYGYTF	TGTGCCAGCAACCCAGTAGCTAACTATGGCTACACCTTC
TRBV3-1	many	.	TRBJ2-7	CASSQVEVKTARPFHEQYF	TGTGCCAGCAGCCAAGTGGAAGTAAAGACGGCACGACCTTTCCACGAGCAGTACTTC